This record concerns one T cell receptor (beta chain) sequence. The sample comes from a study of blood T cell repertoires in COVID-19. Background on the study: The samples span acute and convalescent COVID-19 from the United States, Italy and Spain. PBMCs, B-cell-depleted T cells, or T cells provided the cDNA or gDNA that made up the material.

Authors' methods: Cell counts per sample came from amplifying reference gene primers. The data were produced by immunoSEQ multiplex PCR, yet TCRdb's version contains in-frame clones alone and is incomplete. V and J calls and clone size are those listed in that table; D and trimming were worked out from the DNA. The sample lists hundreds of thousands of clones, approximately 90% occurring once. Germline trimming cut 4 bases from V and 8 bases from J; bases unmatched to any gene: 7. Germline V gives CDR1 SGHRS, CDR2 YFSETQ. This CDR3 comprises 14 residues. The sequenced material came from peripheral blood. This clonotype was obtained from a woman under 40 with acute or convalescent COVID-19. The V gene is TRBV5-1, the J gene TRBJ2-1, with TRBD1 matching over 9 bases. As DNA, the CDR3 is TGCGCCAGCAGCCACCGGGACAGGGCGCATGAGCAGTTCTTC. Protein product: CASSHRDRAHEQFF.